Each of the 19 T cell receptor beta chains below was sequenced from the same sample in a study of shared clonotypes between healthy human individuals. CD45RO-negative cells were positively selected for CCR7, leaving out terminally differentiated effector memory CD45RA+ cells. Repertoires were generated with immunoSEQ multiplex PCR, while TCRdb's copy carries only in-frame clones and drops some. Found here are about 2 million clones, just under 95% of them singletons; the top ten hold roughly 1%. What was sequenced was naive CD8+ T cells sorted from blood. The source is a man younger than 30 in good health.

The V gene is TRBV27, the J gene TRBJ1-5; TRBD1 is a possible D gene (5 bases). The V gene's germline CDR1 is MNHEY and CDR2 SMNVEV (reference sequence). The CDR3 is made up of 13 amino acids. Between the trimmed V and J ends, which lost 6 bases and 6 bases, there was a span of 12 bases. The CDR3 loop reads CASRGGTVQPQHF. CDR3 nucleotide sequence: TGTGCCAGCAGGGGGGGTACGGTTCAGCCCCAGCATTTT.

This sequence joins TRBV5-1 and TRBJ1-6; D gene ambiguous. The CDR3 loop spans 15 amino acids. CDR1 SGHRS and CDR2 YFSETQ come from the germline V gene. V lost 0 bases, J lost 9 bases, and 13 bases lay in between. DNA for the CDR3: TGCGCCAGCAGCTTGGAGCAGCCGTACGGTTCACCCCTCCACTTT. Protein product: CASSLEQPYGSPLHF.

V and J are TRBV9 and TRBJ2-7; tentative D call: TRBD2 (5 bases). CDR1 and CDR2 from the germline V gene are SGDLS and YYNGEE. V was pared by 0 bases and J by 7 bases, with 14 bases between. This CDR3 contains 14 residues. CDR3 loop: CASSVGGSNWEQYF. The DNA for the CDR3 is TGTGCCAGCAGCGTAGGAGGGTCTAACTGGGAGCAGTACTTC.

Details on this clone: Other nucleotide sequences in the sample specify the same CDR3. The V gene is TRBV27, the J gene TRBJ2-7, with 10 bases aligning to TRBD1. Germline loops: CDR1 MNHEY, CDR2 SMNVEV (reference sequence). Trimming took 3 bases from V and 2 from J; bases not matched to a gene: 1. The CDR3 runs to 14 residues. CDR3 sequence (DNA): TGTGCCAGCAGTTTGGGACAGGGGACCTACGAGCAGTACTTC. Translated: CASSLGQGTYEQYF.

J is TRBJ2-7 and V is TRBV2; D gene uncertain. There are 14 residues in the CDR3. V lost 2 bases to trimming and J lost 2 bases, with 10 bases between them. Germline V CDR1 and CDR2: SNHLY, FYNNEI. Here the CDR3 DNA reads TGTGCCAGCAGTGAATTCACTGGACCCTACGAGCAGTACTTC. It translates to CASSEFTGPYEQYF.

The chain recombines TRBV9 with TRBJ2-2; possible D gene TRBD1, 5 bases. The CDR3 runs to 14 residues. Trimming took off 0 bases at V and 8 bases at J, with 11 bases between the two ends. Germline V gene lookup returns CDR1 SGDLS and CDR2 YYNGEE. CDR3 nucleotide sequence: TGTGCCAGCAGCGTAGTTGGGGCCCCTGGGGAGCTGTTTTTT. This translates into CASSVVGAPGELFF.

This chain connects TRBV6-5 to TRBJ1-4, with 11 bases lining up with TRBD1. Germline V gene sequence: CDR1 MNHEY, CDR2 SVGAGI. Germline trimming cut 6 bases from V and 8 bases from J; bases unmatched to any gene: 8. The length of the CDR3 is 15 residues. CDR3 bases: TGTGCCAGCAGACCGGGACAGGGGGAGGGAGAAAAACTGTTTTTT. Translated, it gives CASRPGQGEGEKLFF.

The V gene is TRBV9, the J gene TRBJ1-2; D gene unclear. The CDR3 has 14 amino acids. V shed 4 bases and J shed 3 bases, with 13 bases lying between them. Germline loops: CDR1 SGDLS, CDR2 YYNGEE. The CDR3 nucleotides read TGTGCCAGCAGCCCTTGGGAAGCCGACTATGGCTACACCTTC. Translated, it gives CASSPWEADYGYTF.

As DNA, the CDR3 is TGTGCCAGCTCGGACGGAGGCCTAGGGGACACTGAAGCTTTCTTT. Translating it yields CASSDGGLGDTEAFF. The chain uses TRBV28 and TRBJ1-1; D possibly corresponds to TRBD1 (5 bases). The V and J ends lost 8 bases and 3 bases respectively, with 19 bases between them. This CDR3 has 15 residues. Germline-derived CDR1 and CDR2 are MDHEN and SYDVKM. The full variable domain, its missing parts supplied by reference TRBV28 and TRBJ1-1, is DVKVTQSSRYLVKRTGEKVFLECVQDMDHENMFWYRQDPGLGLRLIYFSYDVKMKEKGDIPEGYSVSREKKERFSLILESASTNQTSMYLCASSDGGLGDTEAFFGQGTRLTVV.

The V gene is TRBV4-3, the J gene TRBJ2-7, with 10 bases matching TRBD2. The ends lost 0 bases at V and 3 bases at J; junction bases unmatched: 2. This CDR3 spans 15 amino acids. The germline V gene encodes CDR1 LGHNA and CDR2 YSLEER. CDR3 protein: CASSQDSSGGYEQYF. The CDR3, as DNA: TGCGCCAGCAGCCAAGACTCTAGCGGGGGCTACGAGCAGTACTTC.

This clone occurred once. This rearrangement joins TRBV5-1 to TRBJ1-4, with 9 bases identical to TRBD1. The CDR3 consists of 16 residues. The V and J ends lost 5 bases and 4 bases, in that order; junction bases with no gene match: 9. CDR1 is SGHRS and CDR2 is YFSETQ in the germline V gene. For the CDR3, the DNA is TGCGCCAGCAGGGAGACAGGGGGATTATATAATGAAAAACTGTTTTTT. It translates to CASRETGGLYNEKLFF.

This clone showed up just once. J is TRBJ2-3 and V is TRBV10-1; 9 bases match TRBD1. This CDR3 comprises 17 residues. Germline loops: CDR1 WNHNN, CDR2 SYGVQD (reference sequence). The V gene end was trimmed by 4 bases and the J gene end by 1 base; junction bases not matched to a gene: 9. The CDR3 is CASSAIDGQGRTDTQYF. CDR3 sequence (DNA): TGCGCCAGCAGTGCCATAGACGGACAGGGGCGCACAGATACGCAGTATTTT.

The gene calls are TRBV6-6 and TRBJ2-7; 7 bases align to TRBD1. The CDR3 is 14 residues long. In germline, CDR1 is MNHNY, CDR2 SVGAGI (reference sequence). J lost 3 bases, V lost 2 bases, and 4 bases had no gene match. The DNA of the CDR3 is TGTGCCAGCAGTTACAGACAGGGATACTACGAGCAGTACTTC. It specifies CASSYRQGYYEQYF.

V is TRBV15 and J is TRBJ1-2, with D uncertain. Trimming left V 0 bases short and J 3 bases short, with 8 bases between. The length of the CDR3 is 14 residues. Germline V gene sequence: CDR1 LNHNV, CDR2 YYDKDF (reference sequence). The CDR3 coding sequence is TGTGCCACCAGCAGAGATTATGGCGACTATGGCTACACCTTC. This translates into CATSRDYGDYGYTF.

The J gene is TRBJ2-7, the V gene TRBV9; possible D gene TRBD1, 5 bases. Germline CDR1 is SGDLS and CDR2 is YYNGEE. CDR3 length: 18 residues. Trimming shortened V by 2 bases and J by 0 bases, and 21 bases separated the two germline ends. The CDR3 here is CASSVNPSPSGLSYEQYF. DNA of the CDR3: TGTGCCAGCAGCGTCAATCCCAGCCCATCAGGGCTCTCCTACGAGCAGTACTTC.

The chain joins TRBV6-6 to TRBJ1-1; D is undetermined. The CDR3 covers 14 residues. CDR1 and CDR2 from the germline V gene are MNHNY and SVGAGI (reference sequence). V dropped 5 bases and J dropped 3 bases, with 13 bases sitting between them. The CDR3 region is CASSLKGRDTEAFF. For the CDR3, the DNA is TGTGCCAGCAGTCTGAAGGGTAGAGACACTGAAGCTTTCTTT.

This clone came up once. CDR3 sequence: CASTSLEGGFTEAFF. The CDR3 region has the DNA TGTGCCAGCACCTCGTTAGAAGGAGGATTCACTGAAGCTTTCTTT. The rearrangement links TRBV27 to TRBJ1-1; unclear D gene. The germline CDR1 and CDR2 sequences are MNHEY and SMNVEV (reference sequence). Trimming pared 7 bases from V and 4 bases from J, leaving 19 bases between. The CDR3 has 15 residues.

In its sample, this clone was seen once. This chain links TRBV4-1 with TRBJ2-3; possible D gene TRBD2, 6 bases. V gave up 3 bases and J gave up 0 bases, with 10 bases separating them. CDR1 is MGHRA, CDR2 YSYEKL, per germline. This CDR3 has 15 residues. The CDR3 DNA reads as TGCGCCAGCAGCCACCCCGGGAGAAGCACAGATACGCAGTATTTT. Translating gives CASSHPGRSTDTQYF.

The V and J genes are TRBV6-4 and TRBJ2-4; D may be TRBD2 (6 bases). V was clipped by 2 bases and J by 1 base, with 12 bases between them. The germline V gene encodes CDR1 MRHNA and CDR2 SNTAGT. The length of the CDR3 is 16 residues. The CDR3 spells CASSDILAGAKNIQYF. CDR3 sequence (DNA): TGTGCCAGCAGTGACATCCTTGCGGGGGCCAAAAACATTCAGTACTTC.